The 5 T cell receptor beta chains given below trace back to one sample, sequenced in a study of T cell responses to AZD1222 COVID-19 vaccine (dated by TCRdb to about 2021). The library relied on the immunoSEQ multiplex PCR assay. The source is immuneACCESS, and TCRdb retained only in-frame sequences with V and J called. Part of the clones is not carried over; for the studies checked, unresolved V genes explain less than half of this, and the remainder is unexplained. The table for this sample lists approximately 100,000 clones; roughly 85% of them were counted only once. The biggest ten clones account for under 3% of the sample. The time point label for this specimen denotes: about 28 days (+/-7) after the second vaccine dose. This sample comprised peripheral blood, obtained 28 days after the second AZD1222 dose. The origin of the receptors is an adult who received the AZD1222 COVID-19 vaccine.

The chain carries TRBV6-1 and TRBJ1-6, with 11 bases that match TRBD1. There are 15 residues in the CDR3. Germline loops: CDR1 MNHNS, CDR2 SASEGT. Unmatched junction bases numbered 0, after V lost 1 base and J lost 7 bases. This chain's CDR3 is CASSEGTGGNSPLHF. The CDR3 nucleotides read TGTGCCAGCAGTGAAGGGACAGGGGGCAATTCACCCCTCCACTTT.

CDR3 DNA: TGTGCCAGTAGTATCGGAGGGGGCGGGGCCAACGTCCTGACTTTC. Amino acid sequence: CASSIGGGGANVLTF. This chain connects TRBV19 to TRBJ2-6; D is possibly TRBD1 (7 bases). CDR3 length equals 15 residues. Between the trimmed V and J ends, which lost 3 bases and 4 bases, there was a span of 10 bases. Per germline, CDR1 LNHDA and CDR2 SQIVND (reference sequence).

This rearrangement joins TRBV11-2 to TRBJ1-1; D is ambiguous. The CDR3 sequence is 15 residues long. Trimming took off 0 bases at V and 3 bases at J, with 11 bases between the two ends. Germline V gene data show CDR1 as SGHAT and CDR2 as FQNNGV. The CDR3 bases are TGTGCCAGCAGCTTAGAATTGGGCAGTTACACTGAAGCTTTCTTT. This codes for CASSLELGSYTEAFF.

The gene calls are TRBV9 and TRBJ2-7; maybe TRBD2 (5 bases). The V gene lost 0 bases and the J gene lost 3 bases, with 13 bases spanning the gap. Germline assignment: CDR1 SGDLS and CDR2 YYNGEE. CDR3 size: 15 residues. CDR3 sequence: CASSVGLGLNYEQYF. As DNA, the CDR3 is TGTGCCAGCAGCGTAGGCTTAGGACTTAACTACGAGCAGTACTTC.

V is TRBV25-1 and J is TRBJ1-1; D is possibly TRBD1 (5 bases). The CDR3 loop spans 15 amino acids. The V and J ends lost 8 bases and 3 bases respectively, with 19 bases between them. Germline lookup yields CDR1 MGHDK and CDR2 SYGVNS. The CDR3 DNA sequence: TGTGCCAGCTCGGATTGGACTTCGGGGGACACTGAAGCTTTCTTT. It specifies CASSDWTSGDTEAFF.